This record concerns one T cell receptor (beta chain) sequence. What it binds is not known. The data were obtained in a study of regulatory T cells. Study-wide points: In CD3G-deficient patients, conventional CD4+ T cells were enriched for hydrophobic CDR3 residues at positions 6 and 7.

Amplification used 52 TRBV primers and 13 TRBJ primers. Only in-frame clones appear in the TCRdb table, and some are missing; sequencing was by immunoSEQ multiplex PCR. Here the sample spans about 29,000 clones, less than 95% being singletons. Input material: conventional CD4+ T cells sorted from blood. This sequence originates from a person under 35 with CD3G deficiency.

The CDR3 here is CASSLGTGKGTQYF. The DNA of the CDR3 is TGCGCCAGCAGCCTTGGGACAGGGAAGGGGACCCAGTACTTC. V and J are TRBV5-1 and TRBJ2-5; 9 nucleotides align to TRBD1. With 4 bases clipped from V and 7 bases from J, the junction kept 8 bases outside the gene matches. Germline V lookup: CDR1 SGHRS, CDR2 YFSETQ. The CDR3 sequence is 14 residues long.